Each of the 5 T cell receptor beta chains below was sequenced from the same sample in a study of blood T cell repertoires in COVID-19. Measured with immunoSEQ multiplex PCR; TCRdb has only the in-frame clones, and not every one. The sample consists of about 290,000 clones, approximately 86% of them appearing once. The specimen sequenced was peripheral blood. Source of these receptors: a woman between 45 and 60 years old with active or convalescent COVID-19.

V usage is TRBV10-2 and J usage is TRBJ1-5; D gene ambiguous. This CDR3 region has 13 residues. Trimming left V 0 bases short and J 7 bases short, with 7 bases between. CDR1 WSHSY and CDR2 SAAADI come from the germline V gene. CDR3 sequence reads: CASSESAGQPQHF. DNA for the CDR3: TGCGCCAGCAGTGAGTCGGCAGGCCAGCCCCAGCATTTT.

CDR3 bases: TGTGCCAGCAGCGTAAGTCTAGCGGAACAAGAGACCCAGTACTTC. Translation gives CASSVSLAEQETQYF. The chain carries TRBV9 and TRBJ2-5, with 7 bases identical to TRBD2. V lost 1 base to trimming and J lost 2 bases; unmatched junction nucleotides: 5. CDR3 length: 15 residues. Germline CDR1 is SGDLS and CDR2 is YYNGEE.

The DNA for the CDR3 is TGTGCCAGCTCTATTAACCGGGGGGTTGAGCCCCAGCATTTT. Protein: CASSINRGVEPQHF. The J gene is TRBJ1-5, the V gene TRBV18, with a weak D call TRBD1 (5 bases). Per germline, CDR1 KGHSH and CDR2 LQKENI. The length of the CDR3 is 14 residues. Deletions cut 6 bases from V and 8 bases from J, with 17 bases between.

The V and J genes are TRBV5-6 and TRBJ2-7; TRBD2 aligns across 14 bases. Germline V gene data show CDR1 as SGHDT and CDR2 as YYEEEE. Unmatched junction bases numbered 5, after V lost 4 bases and J lost 5 bases. The CDR3 runs to 15 residues. The CDR3 nucleotides read TGTGCCAGCAGCCCCGGACTAGCGGGAGGCCACGAGCAGTACTTC. Residues: CASSPGLAGGHEQYF.

Here the CDR3 DNA reads TGCGCCAGCAGCCTGGCGGTCCCCTACGAGCAGTACTTC. This translates into CASSLAVPYEQYF. The V gene is TRBV5-1, the J gene TRBJ2-7; no reliable D call. The V end lost 4 bases, the J end lost 2 bases, and 10 bases lay between the germline ends. The CDR3 spans 13 residues. Germline assignment: CDR1 SGHRS and CDR2 YFSETQ.